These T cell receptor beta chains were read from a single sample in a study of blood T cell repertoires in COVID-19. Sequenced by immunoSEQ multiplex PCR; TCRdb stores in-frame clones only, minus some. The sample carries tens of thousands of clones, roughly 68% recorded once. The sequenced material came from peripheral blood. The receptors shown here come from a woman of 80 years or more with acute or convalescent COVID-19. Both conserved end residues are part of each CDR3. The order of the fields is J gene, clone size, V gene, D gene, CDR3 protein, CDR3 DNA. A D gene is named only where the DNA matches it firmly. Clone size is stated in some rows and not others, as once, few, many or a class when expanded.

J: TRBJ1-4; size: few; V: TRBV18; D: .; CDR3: CASSLDTATNEKLFF; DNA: TGTGCCAGCTCCCTCGACACCGCAACTAATGAAAAACTGTTTTTT
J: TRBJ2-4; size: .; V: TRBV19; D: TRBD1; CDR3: CASSILVTGAAKNIQYF; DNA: TGTGCCAGTAGTATATTGGTGACAGGGGCAGCCAAAAACATTCAGTACTTC
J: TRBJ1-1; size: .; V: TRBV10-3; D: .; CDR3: CAISDSTGEGTEAFF; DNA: TGTGCCATCAGTGACTCGACAGGAGAGGGGACTGAAGCTTTCTTT
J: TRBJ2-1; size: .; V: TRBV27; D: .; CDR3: CASSPRLQTNEQFF; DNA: TGTGCCAGCAGTCCCCGCCTACAGACCAATGAGCAGTTCTTC
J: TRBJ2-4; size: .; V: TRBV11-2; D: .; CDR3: CASSLDRRGNIQYF; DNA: TGTGCCAGCAGCTTAGATAGAAGAGGAAACATTCAGTACTTC
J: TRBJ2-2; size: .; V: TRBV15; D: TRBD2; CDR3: CATSSPSSGRLVGELFF; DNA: TGTGCCACCAGCAGCCCCTCTAGCGGGAGGTTGGTCGGGGAGCTGTTTTTT
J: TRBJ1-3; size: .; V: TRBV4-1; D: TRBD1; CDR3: CASSQAGGSGNTIYF; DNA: TGCGCCAGCAGCCAAGCAGGGGGCTCTGGAAACACCATATATTTT
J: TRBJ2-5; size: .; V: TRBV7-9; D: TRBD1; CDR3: CASSLTRGRGETQYF; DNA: TGTGCCAGCAGCTTAACCAGGGGGCGCGGAGAGACCCAGTACTTC
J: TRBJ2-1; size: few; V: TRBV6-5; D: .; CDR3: CASSQRGGEQFF; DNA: TGTGCCAGCAGCCAAAGGGGTGGGGAGCAGTTCTTC
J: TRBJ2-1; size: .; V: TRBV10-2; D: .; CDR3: CASSVLAPYNEQFF; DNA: TGCGCCAGCAGTGTCCTAGCACCATACAATGAGCAGTTCTTC
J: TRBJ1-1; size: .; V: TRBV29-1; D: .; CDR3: CSVVAVNTEAFF; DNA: TGCAGCGTTGTGGCAGTTAACACTGAAGCTTTCTTT
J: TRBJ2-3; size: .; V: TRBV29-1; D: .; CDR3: CSVEGGRAGSTDTQYF; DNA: TGCAGCGTTGAAGGGGGTCGAGCGGGTAGCACAGATACGCAGTATTTT
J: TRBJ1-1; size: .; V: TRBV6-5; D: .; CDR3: CASTPAAGGNTEAFF; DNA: TGTGCCAGCACACCCGCCGCCGGGGGTAACACTGAAGCTTTCTTT
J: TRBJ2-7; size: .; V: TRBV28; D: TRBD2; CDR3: CASTSTSGAYEQYF; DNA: TGTGCCAGCACCTCGACTAGCGGGGCCTACGAGCAGTACTTC
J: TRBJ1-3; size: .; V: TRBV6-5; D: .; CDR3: CASSYGTGDTIYF; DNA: TGTGCCAGCAGTTACGGAACCGGGGACACCATATATTTT
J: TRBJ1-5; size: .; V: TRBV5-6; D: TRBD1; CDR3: CASSPQGGEQPQHF; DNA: TGTGCCAGCAGCCCGCAGGGGGGTGAGCAGCCCCAGCATTTT
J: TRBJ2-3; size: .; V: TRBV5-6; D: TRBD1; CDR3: CASSFRQGGTDTQYF; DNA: TGTGCCAGCAGCTTCAGACAGGGGGGCACAGATACGCAGTATTTT
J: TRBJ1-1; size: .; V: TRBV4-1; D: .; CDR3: CASSQDAANTEAFF; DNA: TGCGCCAGCAGCCAAGACGCGGCGAACACTGAAGCTTTCTTT
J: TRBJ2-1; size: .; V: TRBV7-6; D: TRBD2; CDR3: CASSLGTSGNNEQFF; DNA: TGTGCCAGCAGCTTAGGGACTAGCGGGAACAATGAGCAGTTCTTC
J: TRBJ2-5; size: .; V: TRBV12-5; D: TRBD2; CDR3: CASGPGTSGQETQYF; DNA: TGTGCTAGTGGTCCCGGGACTAGCGGGCAAGAGACCCAGTACTTC
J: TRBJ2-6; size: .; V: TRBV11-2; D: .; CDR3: CASSFLALRGGANVLTF; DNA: TGTGCCAGCAGCTTTTTGGCTCTACGCGGTGGGGCCAACGTCCTGACTTTC
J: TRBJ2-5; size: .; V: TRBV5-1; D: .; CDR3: CASSLGGGDQETQYF; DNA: TGCGCCAGCAGCTTAGGAGGAGGGGACCAAGAGACCCAGTACTTC
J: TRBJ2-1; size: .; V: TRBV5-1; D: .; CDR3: CASRPGVSYNEQFF; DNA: TGCGCCAGCAGGCCGGGGGTCTCCTACAATGAGCAGTTCTTC
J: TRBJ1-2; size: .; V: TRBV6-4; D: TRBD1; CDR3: CASQRTGGSYGYTF; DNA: TGTGCCAGCCAAAGGACAGGGGGCAGCTATGGCTACACCTTC
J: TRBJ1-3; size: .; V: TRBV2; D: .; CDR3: CASSEVVGNTIYF; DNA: TGTGCCAGCAGTGAAGTAGTAGGAAACACCATATATTTT